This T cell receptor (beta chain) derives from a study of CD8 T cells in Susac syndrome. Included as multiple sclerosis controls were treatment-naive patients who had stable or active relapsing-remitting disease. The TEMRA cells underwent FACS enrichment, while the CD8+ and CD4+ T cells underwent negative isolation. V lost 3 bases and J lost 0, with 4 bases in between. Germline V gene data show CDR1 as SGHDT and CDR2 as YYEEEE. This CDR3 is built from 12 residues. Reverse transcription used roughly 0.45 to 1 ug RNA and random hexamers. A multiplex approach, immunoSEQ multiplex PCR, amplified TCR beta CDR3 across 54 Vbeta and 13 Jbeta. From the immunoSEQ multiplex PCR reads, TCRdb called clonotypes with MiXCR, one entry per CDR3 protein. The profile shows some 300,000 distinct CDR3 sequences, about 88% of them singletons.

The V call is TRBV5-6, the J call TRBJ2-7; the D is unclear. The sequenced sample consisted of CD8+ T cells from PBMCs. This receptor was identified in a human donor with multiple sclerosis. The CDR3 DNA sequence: TGTGCCAGCAGCTGGGGCTCCTACGAGCAGTACTTC. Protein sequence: CASSWGSYEQYF.